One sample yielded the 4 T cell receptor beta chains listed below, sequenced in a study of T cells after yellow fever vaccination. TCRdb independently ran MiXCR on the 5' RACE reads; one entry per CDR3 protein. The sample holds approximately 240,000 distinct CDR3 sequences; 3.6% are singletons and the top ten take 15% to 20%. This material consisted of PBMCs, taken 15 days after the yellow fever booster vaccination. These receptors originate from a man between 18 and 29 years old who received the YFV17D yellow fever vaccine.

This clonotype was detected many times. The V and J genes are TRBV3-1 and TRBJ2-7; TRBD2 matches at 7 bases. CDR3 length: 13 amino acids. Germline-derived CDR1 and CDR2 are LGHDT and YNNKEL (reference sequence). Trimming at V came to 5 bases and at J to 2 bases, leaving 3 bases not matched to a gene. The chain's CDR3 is CASSGLAAYEQYF. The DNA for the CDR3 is TGTGCCAGCAGCGGGCTAGCGGCCTACGAGCAGTACTTC.

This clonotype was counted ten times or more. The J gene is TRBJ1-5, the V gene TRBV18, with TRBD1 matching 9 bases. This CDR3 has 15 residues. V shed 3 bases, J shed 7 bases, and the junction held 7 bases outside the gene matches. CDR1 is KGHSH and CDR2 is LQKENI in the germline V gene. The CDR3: CASSPLFGTGQPQHF. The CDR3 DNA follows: TGTGCCAGCTCACCCCTCTTCGGGACAGGGCAGCCCCAGCATTTT. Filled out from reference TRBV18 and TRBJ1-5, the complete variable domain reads NAGVMQNPRHLVRRRGQEARLRCSPMKGHSHVYWYRQLPEEGLKFMVYLQKENIIDESGMPKERFSAEFPKEGPSILRIQQVVRGDSAAYFCASSPLFGTGQPQHFGDGTRLSIL.

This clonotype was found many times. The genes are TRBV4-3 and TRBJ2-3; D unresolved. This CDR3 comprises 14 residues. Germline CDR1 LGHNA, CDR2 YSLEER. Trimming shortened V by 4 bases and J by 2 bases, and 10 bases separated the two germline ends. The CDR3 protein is CASSPTRATDTQYF. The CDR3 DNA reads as TGCGCCAGCAGCCCAACTCGGGCCACAGATACGCAGTATTTT.

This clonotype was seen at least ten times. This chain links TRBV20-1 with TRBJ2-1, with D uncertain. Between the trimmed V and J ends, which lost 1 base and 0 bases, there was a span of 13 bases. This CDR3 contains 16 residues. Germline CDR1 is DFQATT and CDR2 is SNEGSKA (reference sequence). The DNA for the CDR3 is TGCAGTGCTAGAGGAACGGGCCACCGCTCCTACAATGAGCAGTTCTTC. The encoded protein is CSARGTGHRSYNEQFF.